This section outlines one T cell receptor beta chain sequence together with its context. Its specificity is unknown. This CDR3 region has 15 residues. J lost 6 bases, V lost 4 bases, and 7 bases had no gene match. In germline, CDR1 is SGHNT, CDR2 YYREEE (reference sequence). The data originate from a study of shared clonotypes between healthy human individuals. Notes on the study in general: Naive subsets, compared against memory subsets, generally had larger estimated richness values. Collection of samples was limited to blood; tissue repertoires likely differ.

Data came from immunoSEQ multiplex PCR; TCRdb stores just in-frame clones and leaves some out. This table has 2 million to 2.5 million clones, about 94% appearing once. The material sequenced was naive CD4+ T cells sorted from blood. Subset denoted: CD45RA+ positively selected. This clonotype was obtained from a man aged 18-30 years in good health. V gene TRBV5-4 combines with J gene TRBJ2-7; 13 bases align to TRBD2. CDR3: CASSKLAGGPGEQYF. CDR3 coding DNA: TGTGCCAGCAGCAAACTAGCGGGGGGGCCGGGCGAGCAGTACTTC.